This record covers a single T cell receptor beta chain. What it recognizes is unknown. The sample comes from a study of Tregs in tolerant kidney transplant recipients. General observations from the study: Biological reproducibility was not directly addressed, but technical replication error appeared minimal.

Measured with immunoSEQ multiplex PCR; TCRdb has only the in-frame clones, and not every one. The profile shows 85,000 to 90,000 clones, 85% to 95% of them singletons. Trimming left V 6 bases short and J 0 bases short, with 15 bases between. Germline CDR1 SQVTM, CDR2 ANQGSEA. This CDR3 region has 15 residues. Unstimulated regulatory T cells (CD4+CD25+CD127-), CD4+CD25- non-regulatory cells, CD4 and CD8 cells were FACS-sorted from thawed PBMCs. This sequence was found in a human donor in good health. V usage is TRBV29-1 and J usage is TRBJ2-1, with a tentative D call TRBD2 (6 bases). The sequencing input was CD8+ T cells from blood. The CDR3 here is CSVTDSGSSYNEQFF. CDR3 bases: TGCAGCGTGACCGATAGCGGCAGCTCCTACAATGAGCAGTTCTTC.